The following is a T cell receptor (beta chain) sequence with its context. The clone's antigen remains unknown. Qualities for individual bases were not recorded, and no much larger clone is one base off. Library prep was done by the immunoSEQ multiplex PCR assay. A mixture of 60 forward primers for TCR Vbeta segments and 13 reverse primers for TCR Jbeta segments was used in the multiplex PCR. Amplification of the CDR3 region of rearranged TCR beta genes was performed with a multiplex PCR assay on genomic DNA. Amplified TCR beta libraries were sequenced as 87-base-pair reads on the Illumina HiSeq System. The study's own analysis went as follows. In a later analysis, tens of millions of unique TCR beta chains were counted across the approximately 640 repertoires, and some 10 million of these chains were shared by at least two donors. A nearest-neighbor algorithm error-corrected the raw reads and collapsed the reads into unique sequences, merging closely related sequences to remove PCR and sequencing errors. V, D and J gene segments were assigned by aligning CDR3 sequences to IMGT reference sequences. Each retained sequence needed at least a six-nucleotide match to both a V gene segment and a J gene segment. A rearrangement counted as productive if the CDR3 had no stop codons and remained in frame with V and J, and every other rearrangement counted as non-productive. Following IMGT convention, CDR3 was defined as the stretch from the second conserved V-encoded cysteine to the conserved J-encoded phenylalanine. In an earlier analysis of 587 of the donors, sequences lacking an unambiguous match to a single V gene segment were excluded. In an earlier analysis of around 600 of the donors, V segments were called functional above 56.7% productive rearrangements and were called segregating when the between-donor standard deviation exceeded 5%. A statistical classification framework was built to diagnose cytomegalovirus status from the catalog of TCR beta chain sequences. In a later analysis, TCR nucleotide sequences were compared against IMGT/GENE-DB human TR gene sequences so that V and J genes could be assigned. A later analysis assigned CDR3 sequences and most-parsimonious VDJ recombination scenarios with the TCRdist pipeline. A later analysis defined each TCR beta chain by its CDR3 amino acid sequence plus V-gene family, and excluded reads lacking a unique V-gene family. In a later analysis, fewer than 650 highly shared, low-generation-probability nucleotide sequences were removed to address suspected cross-contamination and a sequencing artifact. For each public chain, a later analysis derived a clonal expansion index from normalized ranks of inferred template counts within each repertoire. A later analysis computed generation probabilities with a VDJ recombination model fitted to out-of-frame rearrangements, and checked the results against IGoR. In a later analysis, TCR-TCR, TCR-HLA and TCR-CMV co-occurrence was scored with hypergeometric tests, and a repertoire-size bias correction was applied to TCR pairs. A later analysis estimated false discovery rates by permuting HLA or CMV assignments 20 times. In a later analysis, co-occurring TCRs were grouped with DBSCAN, and TCRdist sequence similarity was added when clustering was performed within HLA-allele-positive subsets. Repertoires with fewer than 30,000 or more than 120,000 public chains, plus five repertoires with anomalous nucleotide sharing, were excluded from co-occurrence clustering. TCRdb carries this immuneACCESS record with in-frame sequences only. Its versions omit some clonotypes, under half of them owing to an unresolved V gene in the studies checked, with the rest unexplained. The V and J calls and clone size are taken from that table; D and trimming were inferred from the DNA. Here the sample has 150,000 to 200,000 clones; around 78% occur a single time. The leading ten clones occupy 0.95% to 1.1% of the sample.

The cohort comprised 666 healthy bone marrow donors. All cohort members were sampled while nominally healthy, although unrecorded immune exposures were likely present. The donor was CMV seronegative and belonged to the group of more than 300 seronegative cohort members. A peripheral blood sample was collected from each donor, and TCR beta sequencing was performed on peripheral blood mononuclear cells. The Qiagen DNeasy Blood Extraction Kit was used to extract genomic DNA from the blood cell samples. The data belong to a study of cytomegalovirus exposure and HLA in healthy donors (dated by TCRdb to 2017 to 2019). Study-level background: An earlier analysis of some 550 of the donors reported 250 to 300 Gb of sequence data and around 110 million unique TCR beta sequences from about 200 million T cells. Approximately 300 gigabases of sequencing data and 91 million or so unique TCR sequences made up an early release that covered 500 to 700 HLA-typed donors. Among the roughly 390 genotyped donors, more than 70% belonged to the genetic ancestry cluster associated with self-reported Caucasian donors. The study was designed to test whether signatures of past pathogen exposure could be identified by cataloging public T cell receptors. The study profiled the T cell repertoires of around 700 subjects by immunosequencing and related them to cytomegalovirus serostatus. Along with the 666-subject first cohort, a separate validation cohort of around 120 different subjects was used. The study combined high-throughput TCR immunosequencing, statistical association of individual TCRs with disease status, and machine learning to predict cytomegalovirus infection status. A later analysis re-analyzed previously published TCR beta repertoires from 666 donors and added high-resolution HLA genotyping to study TCR occurrence patterns. Rather than drawing on any new phenotypic data, the later analysis identified candidate immune exposures from TCR beta sequences and the way those sequences occurred across donors. In an earlier analysis of roughly 580 of the donors, high-throughput TCR beta sequencing was used to judge whether each TCR beta V gene segment behaved as functional or pseudogenic. Alongside the repertoire data, information on donor age, sex, ethnicity and CMV serostatus was compiled. A later genetic analysis used genome-wide SNP genotypes for about 60% of the 666 donors, treating that subset as a discovery cohort. All discovery cohort repertoires had been generated using a single sequencing platform. Class I and class II HLA loci were covered by the typing at four-digit resolution. The number of donors typed differed by locus, with roughly 629-640 for A, B, C, DRB1 and DQB1, about 500 for DQA1, 600 to 610 for DPA1, and 472 for DPB1. A handful of DR-DQ haplotypes were handled as single units for association and clustering because linkage in the cohort was strong. Among 398 genotyped donors of the cohort, an average of 235,054 unique TCR beta nucleotide sequences were sequenced per donor, 15% to 20% of them non-productive.

Beyond this particular receptor, the publication reports: In the study, some 160 TCR beta chains were listed as associated with cytomegalovirus. In a later genetic analysis, a missense DCLRE1C variant was associated with V-gene and J-gene trimming of TCR beta chains, and the association was replicated in an independent cohort. A later analysis found that HLA-associated TCR beta chains were more clonally expanded and had lower generation probabilities than equally common non-associated chains. At a false discovery rate of 0.05, a later analysis linked under 20,000 TCR beta sequences to specific HLA alleles. Several of the top co-occurrence clusters appeared to be linked to parvovirus B19, influenza, CMV and Epstein-Barr virus, according to a later analysis. This cohort had only TCR beta chains sequenced, and the lack of alpha or paired-chain data limited which features could be detected. Because HLA typing was missing for some donors at each locus, association tests included only the typed subset. Most TCR sequences were seen in very few donors, while some public TCRs were found in many individuals. Most CMV-associated TCR beta chains appeared to be HLA-restricted in a later analysis, and the HLA associations seemed to be driven largely by CMV exposure. CMV serostatus was the only immune exposure information available for the cohort. In a later genetic analysis, fewer N-insertions in productive TCRs were reported among donors in an Asian-associated ancestry cluster than the roughly 640-donor mean. Some IMGT-functional V segments, including TRBV6-2 and TRBV6-3, could not be told apart with the 87-base-pair reads, so those segments were excluded. Assigning TCR associations to individual alleles was difficult when HLA alleles, especially DR and DQ, strongly co-occurred. The classifier was reported to diagnose cytomegalovirus status with high specificity and sensitivity in both the original cohort and the validation cohort. Broadly in line with IMGT annotations, most TCR beta V segments showed up in productive rearrangements about 87% or about 30% of the time in an earlier analysis of approximately 600 of the donors. According to a later analysis, TCR association rates differed among HLA loci, with DRB1 alleles showing the most associated TCRs and HLA-C alleles showing the fewest. Three of the identified cytomegalovirus-associated TCR beta chains were confirmed in vitro to be specific for cytomegalovirus antigens. Sequencing depth was assumed to be roughly uniform across donors in the presence/absence analyses, though that assumption may not hold. According to the authors, the approach could potentially be generalized to other disease states and immunological phenotypes. A further reported finding was that TCR beta sequences accurately predicted the HLA-A and HLA-B alleles for most subjects in the first cohort. Linkage disequilibrium might explain the correlated functional status among segregating V segments, but an unknown experimental factor could not be excluded. A group of highly shared sequence variants was considered likely to be a technical artifact of the sequencing pipeline. Because counts were too low, some 17 rarely observed V segments, including chromosome 9 orphons, were excluded from the earlier analysis of a few hundred of the donors.

V and J lose 3 bases and 6 bases, and a span of 15 bases separates them. The cysteine opens and the phenylalanine closes a CDR3 of 14 amino acids. Of the read, only the CDR3 DNA is kept; its 42 bases are in frame from base 1. Based on the germline V gene (reference sequence), the CDR1 and CDR2 sequences are SGHNT and YYREEE. The material sequenced was PBMCs. This clonotype originated in a woman aged 40 to 55 in good health and CMV-seronegative. The rearranged chain carries TRBV5-4 and TRBJ1-2, with a tentative D gene TRBD1 over 5 matching bases. This receptor has the CDR3 CASSSGRGYDGYTF. At the DNA level, the sequence is TGTGCCAGCAGCTCCGGGCGGGGGTACGATGGCTACACCTTC.